This TCR beta chain came from a study of blood T cell repertoires in COVID-19. Study as a whole: Collection of acute and convalescent COVID-19 samples took place in the United States, Italy and Spain.

J lost 5 bases, V lost 2 bases, and 6 bases had no gene match. There are 15 residues in the CDR3. From germline, CDR1 is MNHNS and CDR2 SASEGT. Profiled with immunoSEQ multiplex PCR; TCRdb holds only in-frame clones, not every one. This table holds around 240,000 clones, 82% found once. Specimen: peripheral blood. The rearrangement uses TRBV6-1 and TRBJ2-5, with 9 bases aligning to TRBD1. This clonotype originated in a woman of 80 years or more with acute or convalescent COVID-19. CDR3 sequence (DNA): TGTGCCAGCAGTGAACGGGACAGGGAGATTGAGACCCAGTACTTC. Encoded protein: CASSERDREIETQYF.